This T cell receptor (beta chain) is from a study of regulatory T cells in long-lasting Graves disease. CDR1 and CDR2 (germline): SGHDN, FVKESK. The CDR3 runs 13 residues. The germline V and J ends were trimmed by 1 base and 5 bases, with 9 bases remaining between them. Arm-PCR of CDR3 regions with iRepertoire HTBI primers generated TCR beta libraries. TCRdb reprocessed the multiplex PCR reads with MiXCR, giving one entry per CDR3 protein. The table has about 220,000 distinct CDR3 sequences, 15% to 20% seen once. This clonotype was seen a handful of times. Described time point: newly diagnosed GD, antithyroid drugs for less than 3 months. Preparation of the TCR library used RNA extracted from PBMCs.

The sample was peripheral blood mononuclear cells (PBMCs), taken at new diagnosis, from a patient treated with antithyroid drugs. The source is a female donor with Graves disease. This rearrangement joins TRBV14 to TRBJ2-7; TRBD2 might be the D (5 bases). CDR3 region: CASSQAGYNEQYF. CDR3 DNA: TGTGCCAGCAGCCAAGCGGGATATAACGAGCAGTACTTC.